The rows below give T cell receptor beta chains drawn from one sample of a study of T cell repertoires in cytomegalovirus infection. One entry per CDR3 protein results from TCRdb running MiXCR on the reads. The table shows some 100,000 distinct CDR3 sequences, with roughly a quarter occurring only once. Sequenced material: CD8+ T cells from PBMCs. These receptors were collected from a human donor in good health (CMV status not recorded). Some clones in this sample may be carry-over from other donors' samples. Each CDR3 is given with its conserved first and last residue. Each record gives: D gene, CDR3 length, J gene, V gene, clone size, CDR3 DNA, CDR3 protein. A D gene is named only where the DNA matches it firmly. Clone size, where shown, is once, few, many, or a class for clones that have expanded.

>TRBD2|16|TRBJ2-5|TRBV28|many
TGTGCCAGCAGTTTCGGACTAGCGGGAGTTGGTGAGACCCAGTACTTC
CASSFGLAGVGETQYF
>.|13|TRBJ2-5|TRBV6-2/TRBV6-3|few
TGTGCCAGCACTCCATCCCCCCGGGCAGGCCAGTACTTC
CASTPSPRAGQYF
>.|13|TRBJ2-1|TRBV29-1|.
TGCAGCGCTGTCAAGGGCGAAAACAATGAGCAGTTCTTC
CSAVKGENNEQFF
>.|14|TRBJ2-5|TRBV20-1|few
TGCAGTGCCCCAGACCTGCGGCCTAGGGAGACCCAGTACTTC
CSAPDLRPRETQYF
>TRBD1|14|TRBJ1-2|TRBV7-8|medium-sized
TGTGCCAGCAGCTCCGGACAGGGCGACTATGGCTACACCTTC
CASSSGQGDYGYTF
>.|14|TRBJ1-1|TRBV27|.
TGTGCCAGCAGCCTCCTCGAGGGTTCCACTGAAGCTTTCTTT
CASSLLEGSTEAFF
>TRBD1|16|TRBJ2-3|TRBV30|few
TGTGCCTGGAGTGCAGGACAGGGGGCGTACTGGAATACGCAGTATTTT
CAWSAGQGAYWNTQYF
>.|15|TRBJ2-2|TRBV4-3|.
TGCGCCAGCAGCCAAGATTGGGGGAACACCGGGGAGCTGTTTTTT
CASSQDWGNTGELFF
>.|12|TRBJ2-7|TRBV9|.
TGTGCCAGCAGCGTAGGAGGGGGCGAGCAGTACTTC
CASSVGGGEQYF
>.|15|TRBJ1-2|TRBV14|.
TGTGCCAGCAGCCAACTCCCCGGGGCTGACTATGGCTACACCTTC
CASSQLPGADYGYTF
>TRBD1|14|TRBJ1-2|TRBV28|few
TGTGCCAGCCAGCGACAGGGAACTAACTATGGCTACACCTTC
CASQRQGTNYGYTF
>TRBD1|12|TRBJ2-5|TRBV28|.
TGTGCCACTCTACAGGGGGAAGAGACCCAGTACTTC
CATLQGEETQYF
>.|11|TRBJ2-7|TRBV7-9|many
TGTGCCAGCTCCTTTGGGGGGGAGCAGTACTTC
CASSFGGEQYF
>.|15|TRBJ2-7|TRBV11-2|few
TGTGCCAGCAGCTTAGCAGAATCAGGGCGCTACGAGCAGTACTTC
CASSLAESGRYEQYF
>.|16|TRBJ2-5|TRBV11-2|.
TGTGCCAGCAGCCTCAGACCGTGGGGAGCCGGGGAGACCCAGTACTTC
CASSLRPWGAGETQYF
>.|15|TRBJ2-3|TRBV24-1|few
TGTGCCACCAGTGGAGGAGCGATAAATACAGATACGCAGTATTTT
CATSGGAINTDTQYF
>.|15|TRBJ1-1|TRBV6-2/TRBV6-3|many
TGTGCCAGCAGTACCGGACACCCGCGGGACACTGAAGCTTTCTTT
CASSTGHPRDTEAFF
>.|14|TRBJ2-1|TRBV6-6|.
TGTGCCAGCAGTTACTCGAGGTGGGGTTATGAGCAGTTCTTC
CASSYSRWGYEQFF
>.|13|TRBJ2-7|TRBV6-2/TRBV6-3|.
TGTGCCAGCAGTTTAAGACTCGAGCGGGAGCAGTACTTC
CASSLRLEREQYF
>.|14|TRBJ1-1|TRBV20-1|few
TGCAGTGCTAGAGGGGTGCGGTCCGGACTTGAAGCTTTCTTT
CSARGVRSGLEAFF
>.|12|TRBJ1-5|TRBV20-1|.
TGCAGTTCCCGCGCAGGAAATCAGCCCCAGCATTTT
CSSRAGNQPQHF
>.|9|TRBJ2-3|TRBV28|.
TGTGCCAGCGGTGATACGCAGTATTTT
CASGDTQYF